These T cell receptor beta chains were read from a single sample in a study of PD-L1 blockade in urothelial cancer. The data were produced by immunoSEQ multiplex PCR, yet TCRdb's version contains in-frame clones alone and is incomplete. The sample has some 76,000 clones, about 89% seen once. The sample in question was PBMCs, obtained around atezolizumab (anti-PD-L1) treatment. The origin of the receptors is a man aged 55-75 years with urothelial cancer. Both conserved end residues are part of each CDR3. The D gene is left open where the match is weak. Some rows have no size entry. The others give once, few or many, or a class for an expanded clone.

v_call: TRBV7-9
d_call: NA
clone_size: NA
j_call: TRBJ2-3
cdr3_nt: TGTGCCAGCAGCCCGGGTTTCCCCACAGATACGCAGTATTTT
cdr3_aa: CASSPGFPTDTQYF

v_call: TRBV9
d_call: TRBD1
clone_size: NA
j_call: TRBJ2-3
cdr3_nt: TGTGCCAGCAGCGTAGGGACAGGGGGTAATACGCAGTATTTT
cdr3_aa: CASSVGTGGNTQYF

v_call: TRBV7-8
d_call: NA
clone_size: few
j_call: TRBJ2-7
cdr3_nt: TGTGCCAGCAGCTCCCCCGGGACTGGCACCTACGAGCAGTACTTC
cdr3_aa: CASSSPGTGTYEQYF

v_call: TRBV2
d_call: NA
clone_size: NA
j_call: TRBJ1-1
cdr3_nt: TGTGCCAGCGGCCGGCGGTCGGGGGACACTGAAGCTTTCTTT
cdr3_aa: CASGRRSGDTEAFF

v_call: TRBV4-2
d_call: NA
clone_size: NA
j_call: TRBJ2-7
cdr3_nt: TGTGCCAGCAGCCAAGACGGGGGGCCCTACGAGCAGTACTTC
cdr3_aa: CASSQDGGPYEQYF

v_call: TRBV6-6
d_call: NA
clone_size: NA
j_call: TRBJ2-3
cdr3_nt: TGTGCCAGCAGTCCGTGGGGGGACGATGGTACGCAGTATTTT
cdr3_aa: CASSPWGDDGTQYF

v_call: TRBV30
d_call: NA
clone_size: NA
j_call: TRBJ1-2
cdr3_nt: TGTGCCTGGAGTGCAGGAGACAGCAAGTGGGCTGGCTACACCTTC
cdr3_aa: CAWSAGDSKWAGYTF

v_call: TRBV5-1
d_call: NA
clone_size: NA
j_call: TRBJ1-2
cdr3_nt: TGCGCCAGCAGCTCCGATATGGCTTCCACCTTC
cdr3_aa: CASSSDMASTF

v_call: TRBV27
d_call: TRBD1
clone_size: NA
j_call: TRBJ1-2
cdr3_nt: TGTGCCAGCAGGTTAAACAGGGGGCTGAACTATGGCTACACCTTC
cdr3_aa: CASRLNRGLNYGYTF

v_call: TRBV6-6
d_call: TRBD1
clone_size: few
j_call: TRBJ2-7
cdr3_nt: TGTGCCAGCAGTTACTCGTCAGGGGGCTTGACGTATGAGCAGTACTTC
cdr3_aa: CASSYSSGGLTYEQYF

v_call: TRBV7-9
d_call: TRBD1
clone_size: NA
j_call: TRBJ1-1
cdr3_nt: TGTGCCAGCAGCTCTTCACAGGGGGCCCCTGAAGCTTTCTTT
cdr3_aa: CASSSSQGAPEAFF

v_call: TRBV2
d_call: NA
clone_size: NA
j_call: TRBJ2-7
cdr3_nt: TGTGCCAGCAGTATCGGACTGAGCTCCTACGAGCAGTACTTC
cdr3_aa: CASSIGLSSYEQYF

v_call: TRBV5-1
d_call: TRBD1
clone_size: once
j_call: TRBJ2-7
cdr3_nt: TGCGCCAGCAGCTTGGGAGGGGGCGCGTATACTGAGCAGTACTTC
cdr3_aa: CASSLGGGAYTEQYF

v_call: TRBV4-1
d_call: NA
clone_size: NA
j_call: TRBJ1-2
cdr3_nt: TGCGCCAGCAGCCAAGACGGACAGAACATCTATGGCTACACCTTC
cdr3_aa: CASSQDGQNIYGYTF

v_call: TRBV5-1
d_call: NA
clone_size: NA
j_call: TRBJ1-2
cdr3_nt: TGCGCCAGCTCTATTACCCTGGGGACTGGTGGCTACACCTTC
cdr3_aa: CASSITLGTGGYTF

v_call: TRBV27
d_call: NA
clone_size: NA
j_call: TRBJ1-6
cdr3_nt: TGTGCCAGCAGTTTGGGTAGCTATTCACCCCTCCACTTT
cdr3_aa: CASSLGSYSPLHF